This TCR beta chain was retrieved from a study of shared clonotypes between healthy human individuals. Study-wide context: Researchers drew samples from two women and a few men aged 18 to 49. Study results and limitations: Relative to their counterparts shared across all four donors, non-shared clonotypes exhibited diminished generation probabilities. As a rule, naive subsets had a larger estimated richness than memory subsets.

On this clone: Its antigen remains unidentified.

Libraries were prepared by immunoSEQ multiplex PCR; TCRdb keeps only in-frame clonotypes and omits some of them. The table lists about 2.2 million clones, about 94% of them singletons. Germline V gene lookup returns CDR1 MDHEN and CDR2 SYDVKM. V dropped 3 bases and J dropped 6 bases, with 5 bases sitting between them. This CDR3 comprises 11 residues. Naive CD8 cells lacked CD45RO, underwent positive selection for CCR7 and left out terminally differentiated effector memory CD45RA+ cells. The clonotype was recovered from a man between 18 and 29 years old in good health. Some clones in this sample may be carry-over from other donors' samples. J is TRBJ1-2 and V is TRBV28; D gene ambiguous. Source material: naive CD8+ T cells from PBMCs. CDR3 nucleotides: TGTGCCAGCAGTTTCCCGGATGGCTACACCTTC. This sequence encodes CASSFPDGYTF.